The 22 T cell receptor beta chains in this list originate from one sample, sequenced in a study of cytomegalovirus exposure and HLA in healthy donors. Both 60 Vbeta primers and 13 Jbeta primers went into the PCR. The assay was immunoSEQ multiplex PCR, and TCRdb's table has in-frame clones only and misses some. The data show about 220,000 clones, with 76% seen just once and approximately 0.63% held by the top ten. The specimen was PBMCs. The receptors shown here come from a man aged 18 to 35 in good health and CMV-seronegative.

This sequence joins TRBV9 and TRBJ2-4, with TRBD1 as a possible D gene (6 bases). Trimming took 1 base from V and 4 from J, leaving 18 bases between them. The CDR3 is made up of 17 amino acids. CDR1 is SGDLS and CDR2 is YYNGEE in the germline V gene. Here the CDR3 reads CASSVYNGQSGKNIQYF. The CDR3 DNA is TGTGCCAGCAGCGTATACAACGGACAGTCGGGGAAAAACATTCAGTACTTC.

This chain connects TRBV6-1 to TRBJ2-1, with a weak D call TRBD2 (6 bases). Trimming took 2 bases from V and 7 from J, leaving 21 bases between them. Germline assignment: CDR1 MNHNS and CDR2 SASEGT. This CDR3 is 17 amino acids long. The CDR3 nucleotides read TGTGCCAGCAGTGAAATGGGAGGTAGGGGAAGGAGGAATGAGCAGTTCTTC. Protein sequence: CASSEMGGRGRRNEQFF.

This sequence joins TRBV7-3 and TRBJ1-1; no reliable D call. There are 15 residues in the CDR3. V was shortened by 1 base and J by 3 bases, with 12 bases between the two germline ends. Per the germline V gene, CDR1 is SGHTA and CDR2 is FQGTGA. The CDR3 spells CASSLIQIPYTEAFF. In nucleotides, the CDR3 is TGTGCCAGCAGCTTAATTCAGATCCCGTACACTGAAGCTTTCTTT. Supplemented by reference TRBV7-3 and TRBJ1-1, the full variable domain reads GAGVSQTPSNKVTEKGKYVELRCDPISGHTALYWYRQSLGQGPEFLIYFQGTGAADDSGLPNDRFFAVRPEGSVSTLKIQRTERGDSAVYLCASSLIQIPYTEAFFGQGTRLTVV.

The chain couples TRBV19 to TRBJ2-6; D not certain. The CDR3 loop spans 14 amino acids. Germline CDR1 LNHDA, CDR2 SQIVND (reference sequence). Trimming cost V 5 bases and J 4 bases, with 9 bases left between them. The CDR3 coding sequence is TGTGCCAGTAGTGTCTCCCCCGGGGCCAACGTCCTGACTTTC. Translating gives CASSVSPGANVLTF.

The chain links TRBV10-1 to TRBJ1-6; 8 bases map to TRBD1. J lost 9 bases, V lost 3 bases, and 4 bases had no gene match. Germline V lookup: CDR1 WNHNN, CDR2 SYGVQD (reference sequence). The CDR3 contains 14 residues. The CDR3 protein is CASSETGGSSPLHF. The CDR3 DNA follows: TGCGCCAGCAGTGAAACAGGGGGAAGTTCACCCCTCCACTTT.

CDR3 bases: TGTGCCAGCAGACACCCCGGACAGGGGGCTTATGGCTACACCTTC. Its translation is CASRHPGQGAYGYTF. This chain connects TRBV9 to TRBJ1-2, with TRBD1 matching 11 bases. V lost 5 bases to trimming and J lost 5 bases; unmatched junction nucleotides: 8. The germline CDR1 and CDR2 sequences are SGDLS and YYNGEE. The CDR3 covers 15 residues.

This rearrangement joins TRBV28 to TRBJ1-5; 7 positions match TRBD1. After removal of 2 bases from V and 9 bases from J, the junction contained 13 bases not matched to a gene. The germline CDR1 and CDR2 sequences are MDHEN and SYDVKM. The CDR3 is made up of 16 amino acids. DNA for the CDR3: TGTGCCAGCAGTTTAGAAACAGGGGCTCCCCTACGGCCCCAGCATTTT. Translated, it gives CASSLETGAPLRPQHF.

This clone turned up a few times. The V call is TRBV19, the J call TRBJ1-5; D gene unclear. This CDR3 has 16 residues. Germline CDR1 is LNHDA and CDR2 is SQIVND (reference sequence). The germline V and J ends were trimmed by 7 bases and 1 base, with 17 bases remaining between them. CDR3 sequence: CASKTRPLDSNQPQHF. The CDR3 DNA sequence: TGTGCCAGTAAAACACGACCTCTAGACAGCAATCAGCCCCAGCATTTT.

CDR3 sequence: CASSLRTGEATEAFF. In DNA, the CDR3 is TGTGCCAGTAGTCTACGGACAGGGGAGGCAACTGAAGCTTTCTTT. V usage is TRBV19 and J usage is TRBJ1-1; 9 nucleotides line up with TRBD1. There are 15 residues in the CDR3. J lost 5 bases, V lost 5 bases, and 9 bases had no gene match. Germline V gene sequence: CDR1 LNHDA, CDR2 SQIVND (reference sequence).

J is TRBJ2-1 and V is TRBV27; perhaps TRBD2 as D (5 bases). Germline V gene data show CDR1 as MNHEY and CDR2 as SMNVEV (reference sequence). V lost 2 bases and J 0 bases, leaving 11 bases between the germline ends. There are 16 residues in the CDR3. CDR3 DNA sequence: TGTGCCAGCAGTTTACTAGCAGTAAGCTCCTACAATGAGCAGTTCTTC. Its translation: CASSLLAVSSYNEQFF.

The chain employs TRBV29-1 and TRBJ1-1; D not certain. V dropped 6 bases and J dropped 3 bases, with 14 bases sitting between them. The CDR3 is 13 amino acids. Looked up from germline, CDR1 is SQVTM and CDR2 is ANQGSEA. CDR3 protein: CSVKDLRDTEAFF. The CDR3 region has the DNA TGCAGCGTGAAGGACTTGAGGGACACTGAAGCTTTCTTT. Drawing the rest from reference TRBV29-1 and TRBJ1-1, the complete variable domain is SAVISQKPSRDICQRGTSLTIQCQVDSQVTMMFWYRQQPGQSLTLIATANQGSEATYESGFVIDKFPISRPNLTFSTLTVSNMSPEDSSIYLCSVKDLRDTEAFFGQGTRLTVV.

The chain couples TRBV6-5 to TRBJ1-2; TRBD1 aligns across 7 bases. V dropped 1 base and J dropped 2; count of bases not matched to a gene: 4. CDR3 length: 15 amino acids. CDR1 and CDR2 (germline): MNHEY, SVGAGI. CDR3 region: CASSYWGRGNYGYTF. The CDR3, as DNA: TGTGCCAGCAGTTACTGGGGCAGGGGGAACTATGGCTACACCTTC.

The chain joins TRBV19 to TRBJ1-5, with 12 bases matching TRBD1. Germline V gene lookup returns CDR1 LNHDA and CDR2 SQIVND (reference sequence). Trimming cost V 5 bases and J 2 bases; bases outside gene matches: 7. The CDR3 is 17 residues long. CDR3 nucleotide sequence: TGTGCCAGTAGTCCGGGACAGGGGGCAGGTGGCAATCAGCCCCAGCATTTT. Translated, it gives CASSPGQGAGGNQPQHF.

The chain combines TRBV7-8 with TRBJ1-3; 12 positions match TRBD1. The CDR3 sequence is 15 residues long. V was pared by 11 bases and J by 4 bases, with 9 bases of the junction left unmatched. Germline CDR1 and CDR2: SGHVS and FQNEAQ. The CDR3 reads CAVEGQGAFGNTIYF. The CDR3 bases are TGTGCCGTCGAGGGACAGGGGGCGTTCGGAAACACCATATATTTT.

V gene TRBV10-3 combines with J gene TRBJ2-1, with 11 nucleotides matching TRBD1. The CDR3 consists of 15 residues. V dropped 4 bases and J dropped 2; count of bases not matched to a gene: 1. Germline V CDR1 and CDR2: ENHRY, SYGVKD. CDR3 DNA: TGTGCCATCAGTGGGGGACAGGGGGCCTACAATGAGCAGTTCTTC. Its translation is CAISGGQGAYNEQFF.

This CDR3 is CAWRGGGLKEQYF. CDR3 nucleotides: TGTGCCTGGAGAGGTGGGGGACTGAAGGAGCAGTACTTC. The rearrangement joins TRBV30 to TRBJ2-7; TRBD2 might be the D (6 bases). This CDR3 has 13 amino acids. The germline gives CDR1 GTSNPN, CDR2 SVGIG (reference sequence). Trimming took off 3 bases at V and 7 bases at J, with 16 bases between the two ends.

The rearrangement joins TRBV6-5 to TRBJ2-7; 8 nucleotides line up with TRBD2. The CDR3 length is 14 residues. Germline V gene data show CDR1 as MNHEY and CDR2 as SVGAGI. V shed 6 bases and J 3 bases; nucleotides not matched to a gene: 7. CDR3 DNA: TGTGCCAGCAGCCTTGTTAGCGGGATCTACGAGCAGTACTTC. It is translated as CASSLVSGIYEQYF.

The gene calls are TRBV30 and TRBJ2-6; perhaps TRBD2 as D (6 bases). The V end was cut by 2 bases, the J end by 2 bases, with 13 bases between. Germline lookup yields CDR1 GTSNPN and CDR2 SVGIG (reference sequence). The CDR3 length is 16 residues. CDR3 region: CAWSMDGGTGANVLTF. The CDR3 DNA reads as TGTGCCTGGAGTATGGATGGGGGGACTGGGGCCAACGTCCTGACTTTC.

V is TRBV27 and J is TRBJ2-7; 8 nucleotides agree with TRBD2. V was clipped by 2 bases and J by 4 bases; unmatched bases: 7. This CDR3 has 15 residues. The germline CDR1 and CDR2 sequences are MNHEY and SMNVEV (reference sequence). The CDR3 here is CASSLSGSLLYEQYF. CDR3 bases: TGTGCCAGCAGTTTAAGCGGGAGTTTGTTGTACGAGCAGTACTTC.

This clone has more than one count but fewer than ten. This chain joins TRBV6-6 and TRBJ2-7; no reliable D call. The ends were cut back, 5 bases at V and 2 bases at J, with 7 bases in the middle. The CDR3 totals 12 residues. Germline-derived CDR1 and CDR2 are MNHNY and SVGAGI (reference sequence). The CDR3 DNA reads TGTGCCAGCAGTCCCCCTACCTACGAGCAGTACTTC. This gives the protein CASSPPTYEQYF.

The V call is TRBV2, the J call TRBJ1-1; D is possibly TRBD1 (5 bases). Germline V lookup: CDR1 SNHLY, CDR2 FYNNEI. The CDR3 totals 13 residues. The V end lost 6 bases, the J end lost 1 base, and 9 bases lay between the germline ends. The CDR3 DNA follows: TGTGCCAGCAGCCGTGACAGGAACACTGAAGCTTTCTTT. Translating gives CASSRDRNTEAFF.

This chain links TRBV6-9 with TRBJ2-3; D ambiguous. The CDR3 totals 12 residues. V lost 3 bases and J 6 bases, leaving 7 bases between the germline ends. Germline CDR1 and CDR2: MNHGY and SVAAGI. CDR3 in amino acids: CASSYPPDTQYF. The CDR3, as DNA: TGTGCCAGCAGTTACCCCCCGGATACGCAGTATTTT.